This paragraph reports one T cell receptor (beta chain). Its antigen is still unknown. The data are from a study of cytomegalovirus exposure and HLA in healthy donors. Turning to the study itself: As released early, the data held approximately 80 million unique TCRs from HLA-typed donors. Study observations and caveats: It was reported that the classifier diagnosed cytomegalovirus status with high specificity and sensitivity in both the original and validation cohorts. Earlier findings revealed that most TCR beta V segments proved productive either about 87% or about 30% of the time.

This CDR3 comprises 16 residues. PCR involved 60 Vbeta and 13 Jbeta primers. Sequenced by immunoSEQ multiplex PCR; TCRdb stores in-frame clones only, minus some. The sample includes about 140,000 clones, 66% seen only once; the top ten take 6.5%. The sequence came from a woman aged 60-75 years in good health and CMV-seronegative. Source material: PBMCs. The rearrangement links TRBV12-2 to TRBJ2-1; the table's D gene call, TRBD2, was not cross checked with the DNA. TRBV12-2 is designated a pseudogene. The CDR3 DNA follows: TGTGCAAGTCGCTTACTCGGGACTGAATCCTACAATGAGCAGTTCTTC. This translates into CASRLLGTESYNEQFF.